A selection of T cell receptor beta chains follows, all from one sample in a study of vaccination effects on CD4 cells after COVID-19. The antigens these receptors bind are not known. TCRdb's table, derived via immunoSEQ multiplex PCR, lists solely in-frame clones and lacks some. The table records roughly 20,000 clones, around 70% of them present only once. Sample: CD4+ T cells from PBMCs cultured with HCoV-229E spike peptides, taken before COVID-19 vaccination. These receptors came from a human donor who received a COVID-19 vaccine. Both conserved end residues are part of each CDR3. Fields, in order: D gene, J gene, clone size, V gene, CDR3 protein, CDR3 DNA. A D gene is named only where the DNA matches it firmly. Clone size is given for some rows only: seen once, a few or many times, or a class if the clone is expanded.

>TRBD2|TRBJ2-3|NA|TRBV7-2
CASSYGTSGTQYF
TGTGCCAGCAGCTACGGGACTAGCGGTACGCAGTATTTT
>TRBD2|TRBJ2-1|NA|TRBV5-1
CASSLAGAGESYNEQFF
TGCGCCAGCAGCTTGGCCGGGGCGGGAGAATCCTACAATGAGCAGTTCTTC
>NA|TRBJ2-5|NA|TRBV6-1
CASSDRGAGFRETQYF
TGTGCCAGCAGTGATCGCGGCGCGGGATTCCGAGAGACCCAGTACTTC
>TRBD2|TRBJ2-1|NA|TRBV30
CAWSVKLAGGPSSYNEQFF
TGTGCCTGGAGTGTAAAACTAGCGGGAGGGCCTAGCTCCTACAATGAGCAGTTCTTC
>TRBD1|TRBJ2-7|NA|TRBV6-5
CASSGTGDEQYF
TGTGCCAGCAGCGGGACAGGGGACGAGCAGTACTTC
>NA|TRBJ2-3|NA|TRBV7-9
CASSLRQTSTDTQYF
TGTGCCAGCAGCTTAAGACAAACTAGCACAGATACGCAGTATTTT
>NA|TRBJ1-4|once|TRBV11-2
CASSMGPGGDEKLFF
TGTGCCAGCAGCATGGGACCCGGAGGGGATGAAAAACTGTTTTTT
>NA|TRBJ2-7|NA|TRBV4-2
CASSQDQVSPSYEQYF
TGTGCCAGCAGCCAAGATCAGGTGTCCCCCTCCTACGAGCAGTACTTC
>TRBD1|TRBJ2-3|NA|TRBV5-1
CASRTDRGRYGSTDTQYF
TGCGCCAGCAGGACGGACAGGGGGCGCTATGGGAGCACAGATACGCAGTATTTT
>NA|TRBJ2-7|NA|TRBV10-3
CAISGSTGAYEQYF
TGTGCCATCAGTGGTTCGACAGGAGCCTACGAGCAGTACTTC
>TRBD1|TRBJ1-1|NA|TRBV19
CASSWEPGQGNTEAFF
TGTGCCAGTAGTTGGGAGCCGGGACAGGGGAACACTGAAGCTTTCTTT
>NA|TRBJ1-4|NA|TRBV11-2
CASSSNNEKLFF
TGTGCCAGCAGCTCCAACAATGAAAAACTGTTTTTT
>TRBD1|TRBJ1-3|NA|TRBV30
CAWSGPGGAGNTIYF
TGTGCCTGGAGTGGCCCAGGGGGCGCAGGAAACACCATATATTTT
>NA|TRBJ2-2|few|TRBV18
CASSPSNTGELFF
TGTGCCAGCTCACCCAGTAACACCGGGGAGCTGTTTTTT
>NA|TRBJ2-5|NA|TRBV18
CASSPGLSQETQYF
TGTGCCAGCTCACCCGGGCTTAGTCAAGAGACCCAGTACTTC
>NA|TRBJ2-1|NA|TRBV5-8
CASSLSLANYNEQFF
TGTGCCAGCAGCTTGAGCCTAGCGAACTACAATGAGCAGTTCTTC
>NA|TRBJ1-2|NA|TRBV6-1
CASSEIPGDYYGYTF
TGTGCCAGCAGTGAAATTCCAGGGGACTACTATGGCTACACCTTC
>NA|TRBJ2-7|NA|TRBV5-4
CASSLRTVMNEQYF
TGTGCCAGCAGCTTAAGGACAGTAATGAACGAGCAGTACTTC
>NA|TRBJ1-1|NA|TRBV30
CAWSPPGLRPNTEAFF
TGTGCCTGGAGTCCCCCGGGTCTTCGGCCTAACACTGAAGCTTTCTTT
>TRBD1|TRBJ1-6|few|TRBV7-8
CASSGGTGVNSPLHF
TGTGCCAGCAGCGGAGGGACAGGGGTGAATTCACCCCTCCACTTT
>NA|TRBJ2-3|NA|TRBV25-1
CASTGAGTDTQYF
TGTGCCAGCACGGGGGCAGGCACAGATACGCAGTATTTT
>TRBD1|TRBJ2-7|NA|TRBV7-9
CASSPAPGGFAHEQYF
TGTGCCAGCAGCCCGGCACCAGGGGGCTTTGCACACGAGCAGTACTTC
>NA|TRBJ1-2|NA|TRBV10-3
CAISEPRGIRDGYTF
TGTGCCATCAGTGAACCAAGGGGAATAAGGGATGGCTACACCTTC
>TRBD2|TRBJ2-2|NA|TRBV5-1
CASGLAGDGTGELFF
TGCGCCAGCGGACTAGCGGGGGATGGCACCGGGGAGCTGTTTTTT
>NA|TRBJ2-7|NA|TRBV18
CASSPRQGGNEQYF
TGTGCCAGCTCACCTCGACAGGGAGGCAACGAGCAGTACTTC
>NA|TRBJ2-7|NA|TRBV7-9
CASSSQGYEQYF
TGTGCCAGCAGCTCCCAAGGCTACGAGCAGTACTTC
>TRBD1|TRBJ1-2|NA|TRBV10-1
CASSEFRGRGYTF
TGCGCCAGCAGTGAGTTCAGGGGGCGAGGCTACACCTTC
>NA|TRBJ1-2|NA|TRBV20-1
CSASPRDYGYTF
TGCAGTGCTAGTCCCAGGGACTATGGCTACACCTTC
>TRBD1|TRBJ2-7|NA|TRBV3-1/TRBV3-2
CASSQAPDRGRQYF
TGTGCCAGCAGCCAAGCCCCAGACAGGGGGCGTCAGTACTTC
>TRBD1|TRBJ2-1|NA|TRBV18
CASSRLGTGPYNEQFF
TGTGCCAGCTCACGTCTCGGGACAGGGCCGTACAATGAGCAGTTCTTC
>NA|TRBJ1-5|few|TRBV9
CASSVGTLGNQPQHF
TGTGCCAGCAGCGTCGGGACATTGGGCAATCAGCCCCAGCATTTT
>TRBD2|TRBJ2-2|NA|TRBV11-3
CASSPGLATGELFF
TGTGCCAGCAGCCCGGGACTAGCCACCGGGGAGCTGTTTTTT
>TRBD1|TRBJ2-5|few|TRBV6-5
CASSSGGTRTQYF
TGTGCCAGCAGTTCAGGGGGTACTAGGACCCAGTACTTC
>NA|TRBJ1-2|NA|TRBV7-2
CASRGRGSGYGYTF
TGTGCCAGCAGGGGGCGAGGGTCGGGCTATGGCTACACCTTC
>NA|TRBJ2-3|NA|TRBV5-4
CASSLRATDTQYF
TGTGCCAGCAGCTTGAGGGCCACAGATACGCAGTATTTT
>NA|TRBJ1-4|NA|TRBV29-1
CSVFPGTSHEKLFF
TGCAGCGTCTTCCCCGGGACAAGTCATGAAAAACTGTTTTTT
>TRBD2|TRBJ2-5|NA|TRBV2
CASSDVWAGGYQETQYF
TGTGCCAGCAGTGACGTGTGGGCGGGGGGGTACCAAGAGACCCAGTACTTC
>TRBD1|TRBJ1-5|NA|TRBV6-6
CASSIRTGYPQPQHF
TGTGCCAGCAGTATCAGGACAGGGTACCCTCAGCCCCAGCATTTT
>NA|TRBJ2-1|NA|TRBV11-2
CASSPTSNNEQFF
TGTGCCAGCAGCCCGACTAGTAACAATGAGCAGTTCTTC
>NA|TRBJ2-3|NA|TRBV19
CASSNLGGGADTQYF
TGTGCCAGTAGTAACCTCGGAGGGGGGGCAGATACGCAGTATTTT
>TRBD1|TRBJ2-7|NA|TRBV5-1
CASSLVQGSYEQYF
TGCGCCAGCAGCTTAGTACAGGGGTCCTACGAGCAGTACTTC
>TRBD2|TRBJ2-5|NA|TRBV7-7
CASSLTSGGGTQYF
TGTGCCAGCAGCTTGACTAGCGGAGGGGGGACCCAGTACTTC
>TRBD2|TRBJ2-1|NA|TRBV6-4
CASSDTSGGYNEQFF
TGTGCCAGCAGTGACACTAGCGGGGGCTACAATGAGCAGTTCTTC
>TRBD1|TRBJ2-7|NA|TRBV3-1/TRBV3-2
CASSPTTGVYEQYF
TGTGCCAGCAGCCCGACAACAGGGGTATACGAGCAGTACTTC
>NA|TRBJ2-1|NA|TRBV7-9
CARKIGPLYNEQFF
TGTGCCAGAAAAATAGGGCCCTTATACAATGAGCAGTTCTTC
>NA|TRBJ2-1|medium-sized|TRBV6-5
CASATRSTLGEQFF
TGTGCCAGCGCGACCCGCTCCACTCTTGGCGAGCAGTTCTTC
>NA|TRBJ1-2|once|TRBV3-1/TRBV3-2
CASSHTWRDGYTF
TGTGCCAGCAGCCACACTTGGAGGGATGGCTACACCTTC
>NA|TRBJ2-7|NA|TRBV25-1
CASRANGLPYEQYF
TGTGCCAGCAGAGCTAACGGCTTACCCTACGAGCAGTACTTC
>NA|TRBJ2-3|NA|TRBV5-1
CASGAGSSTDTQYF
TGCGCCAGCGGGGCGGGATCTAGCACAGATACGCAGTATTTT
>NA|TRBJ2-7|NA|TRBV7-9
CASSLVSGTLYEQYF
TGTGCCAGCAGCTTAGTTTCTGGGACCCTCTACGAGCAGTACTTC